Below, one T cell receptor beta chain is given with its context. Antigen unknown. The V end lost 3 bases, the J end lost 0 bases, and 2 bases lay between the germline ends. Germline lookup yields CDR1 SGHNT and CDR2 YENEEA. This CDR3 region has 12 residues. The PCR was carried out with 60 Vbeta primers and 13 Jbeta primers. Only in-frame clones appear in the TCRdb table, and some are missing; sequencing was by immunoSEQ multiplex PCR. Of 180,000 or so clones listed, around 80% are singletons. These data originate in a study of cytomegalovirus exposure and HLA in healthy donors. Study-wide context: HLA-typed donors were the source of approximately 88 million unique TCRs held in an early data release.

Study conclusions and caveats: Sequencing depth across donors, presence/absence analyses assumed, was roughly uniform.

Sequenced sample: PBMCs. The sequence derives from a man aged 18 to 29 in good health and CMV-seronegative. The chain uses TRBV11-3 and TRBJ1-1, with unresolved D. CDR3 sequence: CASSFMNTEAFF. CDR3 nucleotide sequence: TGTGCCAGCAGCTTCATGAACACTGAAGCTTTCTTT.